This T cell receptor (beta chain) was recovered during a study of cytomegalovirus exposure and HLA in healthy donors. Study-level information: As an earlier analysis found, 150 million to 200 million T cells yielded 117 million unique TCR beta sequences.

Study outcomes and limitations: One cluster of highly shared sequence variants probably arose as a sequencing artifact. In a later analysis, TCR beta V- and J-gene trimming was associated with a missense DCLRE1C variant. In a later analysis, donors in an Asian-associated ancestry cluster reportedly had fewer N-insertions in productive TCRs than the cohort mean.

This clone was detected once. What it binds is not known. The identical CDR3 is also encoded by other nucleotide sequences in the sample. PCR used 60 Vbeta primers and 13 Jbeta primers. Sequencing used immunoSEQ multiplex PCR; TCRdb keeps in-frame clones, though not all of them. The table has around 160,000 clones, roughly 79% seen once. CDR3 size: 13 residues. Trimming removed 6 bases from V and 4 bases from J, with 7 bases in between. Germline assignment: CDR1 KGHSH and CDR2 LQKENI. J is TRBJ2-6 and V is TRBV18, with a weak D call TRBD2 (5 bases). The clonotype comes from a young man in good health and CMV-seropositive. Specimen: PBMCs. CDR3 amino acids: CASSPGGANVLTF. The CDR3 nucleotides read TGTGCCAGCTCCCCGGGAGGGGCCAACGTCCTGACTTTC. The entire variable domain, with the rest obtained from reference TRBV18 and TRBJ2-6, is as follows: NAGVMQNPRHLVRRRGQEARLRCSPMKGHSHVYWYRQLPEEGLKFMVYLQKENIIDESGMPKERFSAEFPKEGPSILRIQQVVRGDSAAYFCASSPGGANVLTFGAGSRLTVL.